The T cell receptor beta chain described here comes from a study of cytomegalovirus exposure and HLA in healthy donors. Whole-study context: Sequencing of some 190 million T cells in an earlier analysis found more than 100 million unique TCR beta sequences.

With regard to this clone: The target antigen is unknown.

Overall study findings and caveats: Most subjects had HLA-A and HLA-B alleles reportedly predicted accurately by TCR beta sequences.

PCR used 60 Vbeta primers and 13 Jbeta primers. Data came from immunoSEQ multiplex PCR; TCRdb stores just in-frame clones and leaves some out. The data contain about 170,000 clones, around four fifths of them singletons. The V end was cut by 2 bases, the J end by 4 bases, with 21 bases between. Germline loops: CDR1 SGDLS, CDR2 YYNGEE. The CDR3 has 18 amino acids. The sample consisted of PBMCs. This receptor was obtained from a woman aged 25 to 39 in good health and CMV-seropositive. V and J are TRBV9 and TRBJ2-2, with a tentative D call TRBD2 (7 bases). The DNA for the CDR3 is TGTGCCAGCAGCGTCCTCGGGGGGCTAGCGGAGGCCACCGGGGAGCTGTTTTTT. It codes for CASSVLGGLAEATGELFF.